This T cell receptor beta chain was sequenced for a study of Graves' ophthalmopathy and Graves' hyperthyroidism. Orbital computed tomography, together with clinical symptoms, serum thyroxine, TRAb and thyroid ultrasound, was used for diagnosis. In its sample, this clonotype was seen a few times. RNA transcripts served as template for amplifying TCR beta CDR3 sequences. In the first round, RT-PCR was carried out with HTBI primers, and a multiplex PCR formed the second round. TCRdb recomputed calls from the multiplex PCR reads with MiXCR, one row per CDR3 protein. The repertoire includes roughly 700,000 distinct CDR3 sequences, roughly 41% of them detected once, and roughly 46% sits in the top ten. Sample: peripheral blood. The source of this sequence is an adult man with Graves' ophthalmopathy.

The DNA for the CDR3 is TGTGCCAGCAGTTTAGTGGCGGGGGGAATTAAAGAGACCCAGTACTTC. It codes for CASSLVAGGIKETQYF. V and J are TRBV12-3 or TRBV12-4 and TRBJ2-5, with TRBD2 identical over 8 bases. This CDR3 is 16 amino acids long. The J segment lost 3 bases and the V segment lost 1 base, leaving 7 bases of the junction unmatched.